These 28 T cell receptor beta chains share one sample of origin, sequenced in a study of T cells in women clearing cervical HPV infection. Assay used: immunoSEQ multiplex PCR; TCRdb lists only in-frame clones, some missing. Its table lists tens of thousands of clones. The specimen was blood buffy coat. These receptors were obtained from a woman aged 18 to 75 with a cervical HPV16 infection that either progressed to CIN3+ or cleared (not recorded which).

Comments on this clone: The read ends 3 residues early relative to the CDR3; the germline J gene fills the gap. The chain has TRBV18 and TRBJ2-3; 11 positions match TRBD2. The CDR3 covers 19 residues. Germline V CDR1 and CDR2: KGHSH, LQKENI. Trimming at V came to 3 bases and at J to 0 bases, leaving 11 bases not matched to a gene. CDR3 DNA, as far as it was read: TGTGCCAGCTCACCTCGACTAGCGGGAAGGAGAGGAAGCACAGATACG. This sequence encodes CASSPRLAGRRGSTDT. The full CDR3 reads CASSPRLAGRRGSTDTQYF.

As regards this clone: The CDR3 end falls 3 residues outside the read, so it is completed with the germline J gene. The chain uses TRBV28 and TRBJ2-4; D perhaps matches TRBD2 (5 bases). The germline gives CDR1 MDHEN, CDR2 SYDVKM. This CDR3 is built from 14 residues. CDR3 DNA, as far as it was read: TGTGCCAGCAGTTTACCCCAAACTAGTGACACT. Amino acid sequence: CASSLPQTSDT. From start to end, the CDR3 is CASSLPQTSDTQYF.

As concerns this clone: Read data end 3 residues before the CDR3 end; the end is taken from the germline J gene. V and J are TRBV5-1 and TRBJ2-1, with D maybe TRBD2 (5 bases). This CDR3 contains 15 residues. Per germline, CDR1 SGHRS and CDR2 YFSETQ. V was pared by 4 bases and J by 2 bases, with 13 bases between. Here the CDR3 reads CASSPGLSPYNEQFF. The sequenced part of the CDR3 DNA is TGCGCCAGCAGCCCCGGACTTTCCCCCTACAATGAG.

With respect to this clone: The CDR3 end is not reached by the read, which stops 3 residues before it; the germline J gene fills it in. V is TRBV10-3 and J is TRBJ2-3, with 8 bases lining up with TRBD2. Germline CDR1 and CDR2: ENHRY and SYGVKD. This CDR3 is 14 amino acids long. V shed 10 bases and J 1 base; nucleotides not matched to a gene: 7. The covered CDR3 bases are TGTGCCACCCGGAGCGGGAGCGGCACAGATACG. It codes for CATRSGSGTDT. The CDR3 in its entirety is CATRSGSGTDTQYF.

About this clone itself: The read falls 3 residues short of the CDR3 end, and the missing part is taken from the germline J gene. The V and J genes are TRBV7-9 and TRBJ1-3; D gene unclear. The CDR3 sequence is 14 residues long. Germline lookup yields CDR1 SEHNR and CDR2 FQNEAQ (reference sequence). Trimming cost V 3 bases and J 0 bases, with 6 bases left between them. The sequenced CDR3 bases are TGTGCCAGCAGCTTTTACAGCTCTGGAAACACC. Protein sequence: CASSFYSSGNT. The full-length CDR3 reads as CASSFYSSGNTIYF.

As regards this clone: The CDR3 end is not reached by the read, which stops 3 residues before it; the germline J gene fills it in. The V gene is TRBV18, the J gene TRBJ2-1; TRBD1 is a possible D gene (6 bases). V was pared by 5 bases and J by 8 bases, with 16 bases between. Germline V CDR1 and CDR2: KGHSH, LQKENI. This CDR3 spans 14 amino acids. CDR3 DNA, as far as it was read: TGTGCCAGCTCATCGAACGTAAAGGGGGATGAG. As protein: CASSSNVKGDE. Given in full, the CDR3 is CASSSNVKGDEQFF.

Turning to this clone: The CDR3 end is not reached by the read, which stops 3 residues before it; the germline J gene fills it in. This sequence joins TRBV5-3 and TRBJ2-7; 10 bases are a match to TRBD2. TRBV5-3 is assigned to the ORF class and has an uncertain function. V was clipped by 4 bases and J by 3 bases; unmatched bases: 7. This CDR3 spans 15 amino acids. The CDR3 spells CARSLRTSGDYEQYF. CDR3 DNA, as far as it was read: TGTGCCAGAAGCCTGAGGACTAGCGGCGACTACGAG.

Incomplete CDR3 DNA: TGTGCCAGCATACTTACCCAAGAGACC. This encodes CASILTQET. The entire CDR3 protein reads CASILTQETQYF. The V gene is TRBV2, the J gene TRBJ2-5; D ambiguous. The read terminates 3 residues before the CDR3 end, so the remaining end is supplied by the germline J gene. Germline loops: CDR1 SNHLY, CDR2 FYNNEI. Trimming took 7 bases from V and 1 from J, leaving 7 bases between them. The CDR3 consists of 12 residues.

Points on this clone: The CDR3 end falls 3 residues outside the read, so it is completed with the germline J gene. The chain combines TRBV6-1 with TRBJ1-2, with a weak D call TRBD1 (5 bases). Trimming removed 4 bases from V and 4 bases from J, with 7 bases in between. The V gene's germline CDR1 is MNHNS and CDR2 SASEGT. This CDR3 is built from 12 residues. The sequenced CDR3 bases are TGTGCCAGCAGTGCAGGGATCTATGGC. It specifies CASSAGIYG. The full-length CDR3 reads as CASSAGIYGYTF.

On this clone itself: With the read ending 3 residues before the CDR3 end, the germline J gene is used to fill in that end. The chain combines TRBV7-9 with TRBJ2-5, with unresolved D. V dropped 3 bases and J dropped 2 bases, with 10 bases sitting between them. The CDR3 has 14 amino acids. Germline CDR1 reads SEHNR; CDR2 reads FQNEAQ (reference sequence). The sequenced part of the CDR3 DNA is TGTGCCAGCAGCTTTTCAGGTTTACAAGAGACC. It yields the protein CASSFSGLQET. The whole CDR3 reads CASSFSGLQETQYF.

Details on this clone: Read data end 3 residues before the CDR3 end; the end is taken from the germline J gene. The rearrangement uses TRBV5-5 and TRBJ2-1; D is perhaps TRBD2 (5 bases). The V end lost 0 bases, the J end lost 0 bases, and 7 bases lay between the germline ends. Germline lookup yields CDR1 SGHKS and CDR2 YYEKEE (reference sequence). The CDR3 is 15 residues long. Partial CDR3 DNA: TGTGCCAGCAGCTTGGTTAGCGACTCCTACAATGAG. It is translated as CASSLVSDSYNE. The complete CDR3 protein is CASSLVSDSYNEQFF.

With regard to this clone: The read comes to an end 3 residues before the CDR3 does, leaving the germline J gene to fill in the end. This chain connects TRBV18 to TRBJ2-7, with TRBD1 matching over 9 bases. Looked up from germline, CDR1 is KGHSH and CDR2 is LQKENI. Trimming removed 0 bases from V and 5 bases from J; junction bases left unmatched: 2. This CDR3 spans 14 amino acids. This chain's CDR3 is CASSPPGQGHEQYF. Partial CDR3 DNA: TGTGCCAGCTCACCACCGGGACAGGGCCACGAG.

About this clone: The read halts 3 residues ahead of the CDR3 end, with the missing end drawn from the germline J gene. The chain recombines TRBV19 with TRBJ2-5; tentatively, D is TRBD2 (5 bases). The CDR3 length is 13 residues. Germline V lookup: CDR1 LNHDA, CDR2 SQIVND (reference sequence). With 3 bases removed from V and 5 bases from J, the gap between germline ends came to 10 bases. Partial CDR3 DNA: TGTGCCAGTAGTATTGACGGGGAGGAGACC. Translated: CASSIDGEET. From start to end, the CDR3 is CASSIDGEETQYF.

The CDR3 region is CASSPGQGWTEAFF. Incomplete CDR3 DNA: TGTGCCAGCAGCCCGGGACAGGGGTGGACTGAA. V usage is TRBV13 and J usage is TRBJ1-1; TRBD1 agrees at 10 bases. The read terminates 3 residues before the CDR3 end, so the remaining end is supplied by the germline J gene. The CDR3 is 14 residues long. Germline CDR1 and CDR2: PRHDT and FYEKMQ (reference sequence). Unmatched junction bases numbered 5, after V lost 5 bases and J lost 5 bases.

Concerning this clone itself: Read coverage stops 3 residues before the CDR3 terminus; the germline J gene supplies the remainder. J is TRBJ1-4 and V is TRBV7-9; D ambiguous. Between the trimmed V and J ends, which lost 1 base and 5 bases, there was a span of 11 bases. CDR3 length equals 15 residues. The germline V gene has CDR1 SEHNR and CDR2 FQNEAQ (reference sequence). Partial CDR3 DNA: TGTGCCAGCAGCTTAGGTCAGAGGCCCAATGAAAAA. Amino acid sequence: CASSLGQRPNEK. From start to end, the CDR3 is CASSLGQRPNEKLFF.

As to this clone: One end of the junction is discordant with germline, which a read error may explain. The read comes to an end 3 residues before the CDR3 does, leaving the germline J gene to fill in the end. V usage is TRBV7-6 and J usage is TRBJ2-7, with 9 bases identical to TRBD2. Germline V gene lookup returns CDR1 SGHVS and CDR2 FNYEAQ. The CDR3 length is 16 residues. The covered CDR3 bases are TGTGCCAGCAGCCTAGCGGGAATAAGGGGGTCCGGCGAG. As protein: CASSLAGIRGSGE. The full CDR3 reads CASSLAGIRGSGEQYF.

For this clone: The CDR3 end lies 3 residues beyond the end of the read and is filled in from the germline J gene. V is TRBV7-2 and J is TRBJ2-3; TRBD2 matches 9 bases. This CDR3 contains 15 residues. With V trimmed by 1 base and J by 7 bases, 6 bases remained unmatched. Germline CDR1 SGHTA, CDR2 FQGNSA. Incomplete CDR3 DNA: TGTGCCAGCAGCTTAGGGGCTAGCGGGATGTATACG. This encodes CASSLGASGMYT. The full CDR3 is CASSLGASGMYTQYF.

As to this clone: The read terminates 3 residues before the CDR3 end, so the remaining end is supplied by the germline J gene. This chain links TRBV20-1 with TRBJ1-2; a weak D match, TRBD1 (5 bases). V dropped 0 bases and J dropped 3 bases, with 8 bases sitting between them. The CDR3 length is 13 residues. Germline loops: CDR1 DFQATT, CDR2 SNEGSKA (reference sequence). The sequenced CDR3 bases are TGCAGTGCTAGAGATGACAGCTACTATGGC. Amino acid sequence: CSARDDSYYG. The complete CDR3 protein is CSARDDSYYGYTF.

A word on this clone: The DNA ends 3 residues before the CDR3 does, and the rest of the CDR3 is filled in from the germline J gene. This chain connects TRBV20-1 to TRBJ2-5, with 9 bases identical to TRBD2. Trimming took 5 bases from V and 4 from J; bases not matched to a gene: 17. CDR3 size: 17 residues. Germline values: CDR1 DFQATT, CDR2 SNEGSKA (reference sequence). CDR3 bases read: TGCAGTGCTCACTGGATAGCGGGAGAGTCGGTAGGAGAGACC. Translating gives CSAHWIAGESVGET. The full CDR3 protein is CSAHWIAGESVGETQYF.

Points on this clone: The read ends 3 residues shy of where the CDR3 ends; the end is completed using the germline J gene. The V call is TRBV4-2, the J call TRBJ2-2, with 10 bases lining up with TRBD2. The CDR3 has 15 amino acids. CDR1 LGHNA and CDR2 YNFKEQ come from the germline V gene. The J segment lost 7 bases and the V segment lost 2 bases, leaving 4 bases of the junction unmatched. CDR3 bases read: TGTGCCAGCAGCCAAACCCGGACTAGCGGCGGGGAG. It codes for CASSQTRTSGGE. The whole CDR3 sequence is CASSQTRTSGGELFF.

CDR3 region: CASSERGTEAFF. The CDR3 bases that were read are TGTGCCAGCAGTGAAAGGGGGACTGAA. The chain uses TRBV2 and TRBJ1-1; a possible D gene is TRBD1 (6 bases). The read ends 3 residues shy of where the CDR3 ends; the end is completed using the germline J gene. The CDR3 length is 12 residues. Trimming pared 2 bases from V and 5 bases from J, leaving 6 bases between. In germline, CDR1 is SNHLY, CDR2 FYNNEI.

A remark on this clone: The sequence runs out 3 residues before the end of the CDR3; the remainder is reconstructed from the germline J gene. The chain employs TRBV7-2 and TRBJ1-4; 9 positions agree with TRBD1. Losses at the gene ends were 1 base for V and 5 bases for J; bases not matched to a gene: 2. The CDR3 spans 15 residues. In germline, CDR1 is SGHTA, CDR2 FQGNSA. Incomplete CDR3 DNA: TGTGCCAGCAGCTTAGGGGACAGGGCGAATGAAAAA. This translates into CASSLGDRANEK. The entire CDR3 protein reads CASSLGDRANEKLFF.

Points on this clone: The read ends 3 residues early relative to the CDR3; the germline J gene fills the gap. This chain uses TRBV7-9 with TRBJ1-2; 7 positions agree with TRBD1. The CDR3 has 15 amino acids. From germline, CDR1 is SEHNR and CDR2 FQNEAQ (reference sequence). The V gene end was trimmed by 4 bases and the J gene end by 7 bases; junction bases not matched to a gene: 12. CDR3 DNA (partial): TGTGCCAGCAGCTCCTTAGACAGGGCAGGAGGTGGC. Its translation: CASSSLDRAGGG. In full, the CDR3 is CASSSLDRAGGGYTF.

Remarks on this clone: Coverage ceases 3 residues before the CDR3 finishes, and the germline J gene fills in the end. J is TRBJ2-1 and V is TRBV10-3, with TRBD2 matching 13 bases. The CDR3 has 16 amino acids. Unmatched junction bases numbered 1, after V lost 5 bases and J lost 0 bases. The germline CDR1 and CDR2 sequences are ENHRY and SYGVKD. The CDR3 sequence is CAISRTSGSSYNEQFF. CDR3 DNA (partial): TGTGCCATCAGTCGGACTAGCGGGAGCTCCTACAATGAG.

Comments on this clone: The CDR3 end falls 3 residues outside the read, so it is completed with the germline J gene. The chain carries TRBV19 and TRBJ2-3, with 7 bases lining up with TRBD2. CDR3 size: 15 residues. The germline gives CDR1 LNHDA, CDR2 SQIVND (reference sequence). Losses at the gene ends were 1 base for V and 0 bases for J; bases not matched to a gene: 1. The CDR3 bases that were read are TGTGCCAGTAGTATAGTTAGCGGGAGCACAGATACG. This translates into CASSIVSGSTDT. The full CDR3 sequence reads CASSIVSGSTDTQYF.

As to this clone: Read data end 3 residues before the CDR3 end; the end is taken from the germline J gene. The chain recombines TRBV5-1 with TRBJ2-3; TRBD2 matches 8 bases. Germline loops: CDR1 SGHRS, CDR2 YFSETQ. Unmatched junction bases numbered 4, after V lost 4 bases and J lost 0 bases. This CDR3 has 15 amino acids. The sequenced CDR3 bases are TGCGCCAGCAGCACGCTAGCGGGCAGCACAGATACG. Amino acids: CASSTLAGSTDT. The entire CDR3 protein is CASSTLAGSTDTQYF.

Points on this clone: The read finishes 3 residues shy of the CDR3 end, and the germline J gene is used to complete it. The rearrangement joins TRBV18 to TRBJ2-7, with TRBD2 identical over 11 bases. CDR3 length: 14 amino acids. Per germline, CDR1 KGHSH and CDR2 LQKENI. V was clipped by 4 bases and J by 4 bases; unmatched bases: 3. The CDR3 spells CASSLASGRYEQYF. CDR3 bases read: TGTGCCAGCTCACTAGCTAGCGGGAGGTACGAG.

As concerns this clone: The read finishes 3 residues shy of the CDR3 end, and the germline J gene is used to complete it. The rearrangement joins TRBV11-2 to TRBJ2-1, with 7 bases that match TRBD2. CDR3 length: 15 residues. V trimming: 3 bases; J trimming: 6 bases; junction bases outside the gene matches: 8. Germline V gives CDR1 SGHAT, CDR2 FQNNGV. CDR3 DNA (partial): TGTGCCAGCAGCTTCGGGGGAGGGTCGGGCAATGAG. The encoded protein is CASSFGGGSGNE. The whole CDR3 is CASSFGGGSGNEQFF.